The entry below gives a single T cell receptor (beta chain) sequence along with its context. Antigen specificity is unknown. This entry is derived from a study of T cell clonotyping in hematopoietic cell transplantation. TCRdb keeps only in-frame clones here, not all; method: immunoSEQ multiplex PCR. The sample consists of 65,000 to 75,000 clones, just under 95% of them appearing once. General observations from the study: Recipient TCR diversity dropped after transplant; expanded clonotypes rose from day 30 to 180.

Sequenced: peripheral blood mononuclear cells. The clonotype originates from a man in his forties or fifties in good health. Some clones in this sample may be carry-over from other donors' samples.

The CDR3 DNA is TGTGCCAGTAAATTAGAACTGCGGGGCCGTGAAGCTTTCTTT. Protein sequence: CASKLELRGREAFF. The J gene is TRBJ1-1, the V gene TRBV19; the D gene is possibly TRBD1 (5 bases). The germline CDR1 and CDR2 sequences are LNHDA and SQIVND (reference sequence). Trimming shortened V by 7 bases and J by 7 bases, and 19 bases separated the two germline ends. This CDR3 spans 14 amino acids.